Presented here are 30 T cell receptor beta chains from one specimen sequenced in a study of shared T cell receptors in the human thymus (dated by TCRdb to 2020 to 2023). Preparation of the library involved the immunoSEQ multiplex PCR assay. What TCRdb holds here is the immuneACCESS table cut down to in-frame rearrangements. Part of the clones is not present; checked against another copy, under half of the missing clones reflect an unresolved V gene, and the others are unexplained. The sample has approximately 400,000 clones on record, over 90% of them singletons. The ten largest clones capture approximately 0.02% of the sample. Sample: thymocytes. The receptors come from a human donor.

This clone was seen once. DNA of the CDR3: TGTGCCACCAGCAACGATTCCGAGACAGGGAGGAAGGTTGAAGCTTTCTTT. It yields the protein CATSNDSETGRKVEAFF. The chain has TRBV15 and TRBJ1-1; 7 bases are a match to TRBD1. CDR1 and CDR2 from the germline V gene are LNHNV and YYDKDF (reference sequence). J was trimmed by 7 bases and V by 4 bases; bases with no gene match: 18. This CDR3 is built from 17 residues. Filled out from reference TRBV15 and TRBJ1-1, the complete variable domain reads DAMVIQNPRYQVTQFGKPVTLSCSQTLNHNVMYWYQQKSSQAPKLLFHYYDKDFNNEADTPDNFQSRRPNTSFCFLDIRSPGLGDTAMYLCATSNDSETGRKVEAFFGQGTRLTVV.

The V and J genes are TRBV27 and TRBJ1-5; 12 bases agree with TRBD1. CDR1 and CDR2 (germline): MNHEY, SMNVEV (reference sequence). The CDR3 loop spans 15 amino acids. Germline trimming cut 6 bases from V and 1 base from J; bases unmatched to any gene: 1. The CDR3 here is CASRGQGASNQPQHF. The CDR3, as DNA: TGTGCCAGCAGGGGACAGGGGGCAAGCAATCAGCCCCAGCATTTT.

This clone appeared a single time. This chain links TRBV7-2 with TRBJ1-1; no reliable D call. The germline CDR1 and CDR2 sequences are SGHTA and FQGNSA. Trimming shortened V by 2 bases and J by 0 bases, and 22 bases separated the two germline ends. The CDR3 totals 19 residues. The CDR3, as DNA: TGTGCCAGCAGCTTATCAGGAAAGGAGCGGAGGGATATGAACACTGAAGCTTTCTTT. It translates to CASSLSGKERRDMNTEAFF.

V gene TRBV14 combines with J gene TRBJ2-1; 9 bases are shared with TRBD2. V shed 5 bases and J 4 bases; nucleotides not matched to a gene: 6. The CDR3 is 15 residues long. Germline CDR1 and CDR2: SGHDN and FVKESK. In DNA, the CDR3 is TGTGCCAGCAGCTGGGGCCTAGCGGGATACAATGAGCAGTTCTTC. Translating gives CASSWGLAGYNEQFF. The entire variable domain, with the rest obtained from reference TRBV14 and TRBJ2-1, is as follows: EAGVTQFPSHSVIEKGQTVTLRCDPISGHDNLYWYRRVMGKEIKFLLHFVKESKQDESGMPNNRFLAERTGGTYSTLKVQPAELEDSGVYFCASSWGLAGYNEQFFGPGTRLTVL.

The V gene is TRBV27, the J gene TRBJ1-4, with 7 bases matching TRBD1. The CDR3 totals 17 residues. Per the germline V gene, CDR1 is MNHEY and CDR2 is SMNVEV (reference sequence). V shed 5 bases and J 3 bases; nucleotides not matched to a gene: 12. The CDR3 DNA reads as TGTGCCAGCAGTCCCCTCCTAGGGGGGACAGCTAATGAAAAACTGTTTTTT. This codes for CASSPLLGGTANEKLFF.

The rearrangement uses TRBV7-8 and TRBJ1-5, with D uncertain. Germline loops: CDR1 SGHVS, CDR2 FQNEAQ. The CDR3 runs to 20 residues. Trimming took 1 base from V and 0 from J, leaving 22 bases between them. The CDR3 DNA sequence: TGTGCCAGCAGCTTAGTGAGACTGGACTCGTCGCTCAATAGCAATCAGCCCCAGCATTTT. It codes for CASSLVRLDSSLNSNQPQHF.

V is TRBV28 and J is TRBJ2-3, with 7 positions matching TRBD2. Germline values: CDR1 MDHEN, CDR2 SYDVKM. This CDR3 region has 15 residues. Germline trimming cut 3 bases from V and 2 bases from J; bases unmatched to any gene: 5. The CDR3, as DNA: TGTGCCAGCAGTTTTAGGGAGGGTCCCACAGATACGCAGTATTTT. Translated: CASSFREGPTDTQYF.

The chain is built from TRBV15 and TRBJ2-1, with 11 nucleotides matching TRBD1. This CDR3 contains 16 residues. J was trimmed by 8 bases and V by 0 bases; bases with no gene match: 6. Looked up from germline, CDR1 is LNHNV and CDR2 is YYDKDF (reference sequence). CDR3 DNA: TGTGCCACCAGCAGAGATCTGGGACAGGGGGTCTATGAGCAGTTCTTC. Translating it yields CATSRDLGQGVYEQFF.

The chain has TRBV7-9 and TRBJ2-7; a weak D match, TRBD2 (5 bases). CDR3 length: 16 residues. Germline lookup yields CDR1 SEHNR and CDR2 FQNEAQ (reference sequence). Trimming shortened V by 3 bases and J by 0 bases, and 15 bases separated the two germline ends. CDR3 coding DNA: TGTGCCAGCAGCTTTGCCGGGAACCCCCTCTCCTACGAGCAGTACTTC. It encodes CASSFAGNPLSYEQYF.

The chain combines TRBV7-3 with TRBJ2-5, with 7 bases aligning to TRBD1. CDR1 is SGHTA and CDR2 is FQGTGA in the germline V gene. J gave up 5 bases and V 2 bases, and 14 bases lay outside the gene matches. The CDR3 sequence is 17 residues long. The CDR3 sequence: CASSLGWNYRGKETQYF. CDR3 sequence (DNA): TGTGCCAGCAGCTTAGGGTGGAACTACAGGGGCAAGGAGACCCAGTACTTC.

This clone was found once. V and J are TRBV10-1 and TRBJ1-2; the D gene is possibly TRBD1 (5 bases). Germline CDR1 and CDR2: WNHNN and SYGVQD (reference sequence). The CDR3 length is 16 residues. V gave up 4 bases and J gave up 4 bases, with 19 bases separating them. The CDR3 reads CASSVNRFPIIYGYTF. CDR3 in DNA: TGCGCCAGCAGTGTTAACAGGTTCCCAATCATCTATGGCTACACCTTC.

The chain links TRBV7-9 to TRBJ1-2; D call uncertain. The CDR3 has 15 amino acids. Trimming pared 8 bases from V and 0 bases from J, leaving 16 bases between. Germline loops: CDR1 SEHNR, CDR2 FQNEAQ (reference sequence). CDR3 sequence reads: CASGPAGRANYGYTF. CDR3 coding DNA: TGTGCCAGCGGCCCCGCGGGCAGAGCTAACTATGGCTACACCTTC. Drawing the rest from reference TRBV7-9 and TRBJ1-2, the complete variable domain is DTGVSQNPRHKITKRGQNVTFRCDPISEHNRLYWYRQTLGQGPEFLTYFQNEAQLEKSRLLSDRFSAERPKGSFSTLEIQRTEQGDSAMYLCASGPAGRANYGYTFGSGTRLTVV.

The rearrangement joins TRBV25-1 to TRBJ2-1; a weak D match, TRBD1 (6 bases). V was cut by 6 bases and J by 6 bases, with 21 bases left in between. This CDR3 is built from 16 residues. Germline CDR1 is MGHDK and CDR2 is SYGVNS. The CDR3 region has the DNA TGTGCCAGCAGGTACACAGGGCCACGTTTTGTCAATGAGCAGTTCTTC. Protein product: CASRYTGPRFVNEQFF.

The chain has TRBV6-1 and TRBJ1-2; possible D gene TRBD1, 6 bases. The CDR3 length is 14 residues. CDR1 is MNHNS, CDR2 SASEGT, per germline. V was shortened by 1 base and J by 4 bases, with 10 bases between the two germline ends. The CDR3 DNA reads as TGTGCCAGCAGTGAAGGGGGGGCTATCTATGGCTACACCTTC. It encodes CASSEGGAIYGYTF.

The chain combines TRBV6-5 with TRBJ1-2; no firm D call. Germline V gene sequence: CDR1 MNHEY, CDR2 SVGAGI. The CDR3 is 14 amino acids. V was pared by 7 bases and J by 3 bases, with 15 bases between. Here the CDR3 reads CASIIDGNDYGYTF. The CDR3 DNA follows: TGTGCCAGCATCATAGACGGGAACGACTATGGCTACACCTTC.

The chain carries TRBV15 and TRBJ2-7; D ambiguous. V lost 2 bases and J lost 5, with 19 bases in between. CDR3 length: 16 amino acids. Germline V gene sequence: CDR1 LNHNV, CDR2 YYDKDF (reference sequence). DNA of the CDR3: TGTGCCACCAGCAGATCGGAACCCGGGCCAAAGAACGAGCAGTACTTC. It yields the protein CATSRSEPGPKNEQYF.

This clone was detected only once. CDR3 region: CASSLTGTGGNEKLFF. CDR3 sequence (DNA): TGTGCCAGCAGCTTAACCGGGACAGGGGGTAATGAAAAACTGTTTTTT. The rearrangement uses TRBV5-4 and TRBJ1-4; 11 nucleotides align to TRBD1. J was trimmed by 4 bases and V by 2 bases; bases with no gene match: 4. Germline CDR1 reads SGHNT; CDR2 reads YYREEE (reference sequence). CDR3 length equals 16 residues. Looking up the rest from reference TRBV5-4 and TRBJ1-4 gives the full variable domain: ETGVTQSPTHLIKTRGQQVTLRCSSQSGHNTVSWYQQALGQGPQFIFQYYREEENGRGNFPPRFSGLQFPNYSSELNVNALELDDSALYLCASSLTGTGGNEKLFFGSGTQLSVL.

The rearrangement links TRBV4-3 to TRBJ2-5; TRBD1 or TRBD2 may be the D gene (5 bases each). Germline loops: CDR1 LGHNA, CDR2 YSLEER. This CDR3 spans 16 amino acids. V shed 0 bases and J shed 5 bases, with 16 bases lying between them. CDR3 nucleotide sequence: TGCGCCAGCAGCCAAGATATTGCCGGGTGGGGGGAGACCCAGTACTTC. Translated: CASSQDIAGWGETQYF.

This clone showed up just once. In nucleotides, the CDR3 is TGTGCCAGCAGTTTATGCGGACAAAGCGTGGGGAGGATCTCCTACGAGCAGTACTTC. Protein: CASSLCGQSVGRISYEQYF. The chain is built from TRBV28 and TRBJ2-7; D is possibly TRBD2 (6 bases). V lost 0 bases, J lost 0 bases, and 21 bases lay in between. Germline CDR1 and CDR2: MDHEN and SYDVKM. This CDR3 is built from 19 residues.

The chain recombines TRBV11-2 with TRBJ2-1; D is possibly TRBD2 (5 bases). The germline V gene has CDR1 SGHAT and CDR2 FQNNGV. This CDR3 spans 13 amino acids. The germline V and J ends were trimmed by 5 bases and 7 bases, with 12 bases remaining between them. CDR3 nucleotide sequence: TGTGCCAGCAGCGTCGGGGTGGGGAATGAGCAGTTCTTC. Its protein product is CASSVGVGNEQFF.

CDR3 amino acids: CASSPRQGRKETQYF. The CDR3 coding sequence is TGTGCCAGCAGCCCCCGACAGGGGAGAAAAGAGACCCAGTACTTC. The chain combines TRBV7-9 with TRBJ2-5, with 8 positions matching TRBD1. Per the germline V gene, CDR1 is SEHNR and CDR2 is FQNEAQ (reference sequence). V trimming: 5 bases; J trimming: 3 bases; junction bases outside the gene matches: 8. CDR3 size: 15 residues.

CDR3 bases: TGTGCCAGCATCCCGAGACAGGGGGCAGATACGCAGTATTTT. It yields the protein CASIPRQGADTQYF. The chain has TRBV28 and TRBJ2-3; TRBD1 matches 9 bases. The V gene end was trimmed by 7 bases and the J gene end by 4 bases; junction bases not matched to a gene: 6. This CDR3 has 14 residues. Germline-derived CDR1 and CDR2 are MDHEN and SYDVKM.

V is TRBV5-6 and J is TRBJ2-3; TRBD1 agrees at 7 bases. The CDR3 has 16 amino acids. V was pared by 0 bases and J by 4 bases, with 8 bases of the junction left unmatched. The germline V gene has CDR1 SGHDT and CDR2 YYEEEE. CDR3 sequence: CASSLAGGGLADTQYF. CDR3 DNA: TGTGCCAGCAGCTTGGCAGGGGGTGGTCTGGCAGATACGCAGTATTTT.

To note about this clone: One junction end does not reproduce the germline sequence, and a read error may be involved. The rearrangement uses TRBV10-3 and TRBJ2-7, with 12 nucleotides matching TRBD2. The germline CDR1 and CDR2 sequences are ENHRY and SYGVKD. This CDR3 has 17 residues. CDR3 loop: CAVSPNETSGRYYEQYF. The CDR3 DNA reads as TGTGCCGTCAGCCCAAATGAGACTAGCGGGAGATACTACGAGCAGTACTTC.

The J gene is TRBJ2-7, the V gene TRBV5-6, with TRBD2 matching over 13 bases. The ends lost 4 bases at V and 3 bases at J; junction bases unmatched: 13. The CDR3 length is 18 residues. The germline gives CDR1 SGHDT, CDR2 YYEEEE. The CDR3 loop reads CASSPGLAGPFAHYEQYF. DNA for the CDR3: TGTGCCAGCAGCCCGGGACTAGCGGGGCCTTTTGCCCACTACGAGCAGTACTTC.

This sequence joins TRBV7-9 and TRBJ2-7; the match to TRBD2 covers 10 bases. V shed 1 base, J shed 5 bases, and the junction held 5 bases outside the gene matches. CDR1 is SEHNR and CDR2 is FQNEAQ in the germline V gene (reference sequence). CDR3 length equals 15 residues. Written as DNA, the CDR3 is TGTGCCAGCAGCTTAGTTGGGACTAGCGTTGACGAGCAGTACTTC. Amino acids: CASSLVGTSVDEQYF.

This clone was counted once. V and J are TRBV15 and TRBJ2-7, with 7 bases matching TRBD2. The CDR3 is made up of 14 amino acids. V gave up 8 bases and J gave up 3 bases; unmatched junction bases: 10. Germline CDR1 LNHNV, CDR2 YYDKDF (reference sequence). The CDR3 spells CATSPGAGVYEQYF. CDR3 sequence (DNA): TGTGCCACCTCTCCCGGGGCGGGAGTCTACGAGCAGTACTTC.

The chain uses TRBV11-2 and TRBJ2-2; 7 nucleotides line up with TRBD1. Germline loops: CDR1 SGHAT, CDR2 FQNNGV. The V gene end was trimmed by 5 bases and the J gene end by 1 base; junction bases not matched to a gene: 7. CDR3 length: 16 amino acids. CDR3 coding DNA: TGTGCCAGCAGCCCGAGGGGGCGGCTGAACACCGGGGAGCTGTTTTTT. Amino acids: CASSPRGRLNTGELFF.

This chain joins TRBV7-9 and TRBJ2-7, with D unresolved. The CDR3 is 14 amino acids. The germline V gene encodes CDR1 SEHNR and CDR2 FQNEAQ (reference sequence). The V end lost 1 base, the J end lost 3 bases, and 10 bases lay between the germline ends. The CDR3 region has the DNA TGTGCCAGCAGCTTAGAGCCAGATGACTACGAGCAGTACTTC. Encoded protein: CASSLEPDDYEQYF.

This chain joins TRBV11-2 and TRBJ2-7; no definite D call. The CDR3 runs to 13 residues. The ends were cut back, 3 bases at V and 3 bases at J, with 9 bases in the middle. Germline values: CDR1 SGHAT, CDR2 FQNNGV. In DNA, the CDR3 is TGTGCCAGCAGCTTCCCCCGGAACTACGAGCAGTACTTC. This sequence encodes CASSFPRNYEQYF.